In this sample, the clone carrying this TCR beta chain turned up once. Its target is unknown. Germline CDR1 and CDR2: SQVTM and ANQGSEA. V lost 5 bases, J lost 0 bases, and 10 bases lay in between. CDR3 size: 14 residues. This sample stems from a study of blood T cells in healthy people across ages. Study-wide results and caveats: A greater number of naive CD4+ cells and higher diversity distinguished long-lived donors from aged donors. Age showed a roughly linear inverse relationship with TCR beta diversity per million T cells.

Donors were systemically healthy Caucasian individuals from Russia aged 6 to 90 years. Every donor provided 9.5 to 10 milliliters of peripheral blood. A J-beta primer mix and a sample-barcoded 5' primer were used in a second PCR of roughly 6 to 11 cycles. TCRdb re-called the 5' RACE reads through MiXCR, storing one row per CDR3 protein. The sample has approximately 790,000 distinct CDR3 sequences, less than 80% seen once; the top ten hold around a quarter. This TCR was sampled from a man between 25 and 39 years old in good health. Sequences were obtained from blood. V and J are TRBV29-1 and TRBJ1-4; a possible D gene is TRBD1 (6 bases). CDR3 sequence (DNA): TGCAGCGTTCGACCAGGGGCAACTAATGAAAAACTGTTTTTT. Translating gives CSVRPGATNEKLFF.